One sample yielded the 6 T cell receptor beta chains listed below, sequenced in a study of CD8 T cells in Susac syndrome. cDNA came from around 0.5 to 1 ug RNA primed by random hexamers. Each CDR3 protein is one row after TCRdb ran MiXCR on the immunoSEQ multiplex PCR reads. This repertoire shows about 160,000 distinct CDR3 sequences, about 90% found once; its top ten account for more than 0.07%. The specimen sequenced was CD4+ T cells from PBMCs. All receptors derive from a human donor in good health.

The CDR3 here is CASSHRQSYNEQFF. The CDR3 DNA follows: TGTGCCAGCAGCCACCGACAGTCCTACAATGAGCAGTTCTTC. The V gene is TRBV3-1, the J gene TRBJ2-1; a possible D gene is TRBD1 (5 bases). The CDR3 covers 14 residues. Germline V gives CDR1 LGHDT, CDR2 YNNKEL (reference sequence). The V gene lost 3 bases and the J gene lost 1 base, with 7 bases spanning the gap.

This rearrangement joins TRBV6-5 to TRBJ1-2, with D possibly TRBD1 on 6 matching bases. The ends were cut back, 6 bases at V and 0 bases at J, with 11 bases in the middle. The CDR3 runs to 14 residues. Germline V gene sequence: CDR1 MNHEY, CDR2 SVGAGI. The CDR3 here is CASRFQGPNYGYTF. The DNA for the CDR3 is TGTGCCAGCAGATTTCAGGGGCCTAACTATGGCTACACCTTC.

The rearrangement joins TRBV7-3 to TRBJ2-2; 8 bases are a match to TRBD2. The length of the CDR3 is 15 residues. V gave up 5 bases and J gave up 4 bases; unmatched junction bases: 6. Germline V CDR1 and CDR2: SGHTA, FQGTGA. The CDR3 region has the DNA TGTGCCAGCAGCCTAGCCGGGAGGGGCACCGGGGAGCTGTTTTTT. This codes for CASSLAGRGTGELFF.

The J gene is TRBJ2-7, the V gene TRBV2, with 8 bases identical to TRBD1. This CDR3 is 13 amino acids long. The trim removed 3 bases at V and 7 bases at J, leaving 5 bases unmatched. CDR1 and CDR2 (germline): SNHLY, FYNNEI. The CDR3 region has the DNA TGTGCCAGCAGTGAGAGACAGGGGAAAGAGCAGTACTTC. It translates to CASSERQGKEQYF. Variable domain in full (rest from reference TRBV2 and TRBJ2-7): EPEVTQTPSHQVTQMGQEVILRCVPISNHLYFYWYRQILGQKVEFLVSFYNNEISEKSEIFDDQFSVERPDGSNFTLKIRSTKLEDSAMYFCASSERQGKEQYFGPGTRLTVT.

The chain employs TRBV30 and TRBJ1-1; D remains ambiguous. Trimming took off 0 bases at V and 4 bases at J, with 15 bases between the two ends. This CDR3 has 15 residues. Germline V gene sequence: CDR1 GTSNPN, CDR2 SVGIG (reference sequence). CDR3 bases: TGTGCCTGGAGTGTACATTTAGGAGGGAGCACTGAAGCTTTCTTT. Protein sequence: CAWSVHLGGSTEAFF.

The rearrangement uses TRBV6-2 or TRBV6-3 and TRBJ2-1; 8 bases fit TRBD1. Per germline, CDR1 MNHEY and CDR2 SVGEGT. This CDR3 comprises 14 residues. The V gene end was trimmed by 6 bases and the J gene end by 7 bases; junction bases not matched to a gene: 8. DNA for the CDR3: TGTGCCAGCAGCCCGGCAGGGGGCAAGAATGAGCAGTTCTTC. Translation gives CASSPAGGKNEQFF.